These T cell receptor beta chains were read from a single sample in a study of blood T cell repertoires in COVID-19. The table came from immunoSEQ multiplex PCR; TCRdb's copy has only in-frame clones and leaves some out. The sample carries 470,000 or so clones, approximately 85% recorded once. Sequencing used peripheral blood. These receptors all stem from a human donor in a cohort sampled during active COVID-19. Both conserved end residues are part of each CDR3. Fields, in order: J gene, CDR3 length, D gene, clone size, V gene, CDR3 protein, CDR3 DNA. D genes are given only for firm matches. Expanded clones get a size class; other rows say once, few or many, or leave the size out.

j_gene: TRBJ1-5; len: 12; d_gene: .; abundance: .; v_gene: TRBV28; CDR3aa: CASRQSNQPQHF; CDR3nt: TGTGCCAGCAGACAAAGCAATCAGCCCCAGCATTTT
j_gene: TRBJ1-1; len: 14; d_gene: .; abundance: .; v_gene: TRBV7-9; CDR3aa: CASSLGRGNTEAFF; CDR3nt: TGTGCCAGCAGCTTAGGCAGGGGGAACACTGAAGCTTTCTTT
j_gene: TRBJ1-3; len: 15; d_gene: TRBD1; abundance: .; v_gene: TRBV7-6; CDR3aa: CASSYRGGQGDTIYF; CDR3nt: TGTGCCAGCAGCTACCGAGGGGGACAGGGTGACACCATATATTTT
j_gene: TRBJ1-5; len: 14; d_gene: .; abundance: few; v_gene: TRBV30; CDR3aa: CAWSVEGGNQPQHF; CDR3nt: TGTGCCTGGAGTGTTGAGGGGGGCAATCAGCCCCAGCATTTT
j_gene: TRBJ1-2; len: 13; d_gene: .; abundance: few; v_gene: TRBV11-1; CDR3aa: CASSLESDYGYTF; CDR3nt: TGTGCCAGCAGCTTAGAAAGCGACTATGGCTACACCTTC
j_gene: TRBJ2-7; len: 13; d_gene: .; abundance: .; v_gene: TRBV30; CDR3aa: CAWSVVRPSEQYF; CDR3nt: TGTGCCTGGAGTGTAGTGAGGCCGAGTGAGCAGTACTTC
j_gene: TRBJ1-6; len: 15; d_gene: .; abundance: .; v_gene: TRBV7-9; CDR3aa: CASSILAFNNSPLHF; CDR3nt: TGTGCCAGCAGCATTCTTGCGTTTAATAATTCACCCCTCCACTTT
j_gene: TRBJ1-4; len: 14; d_gene: .; abundance: .; v_gene: TRBV5-6; CDR3aa: CASSLAPTAEKLFF; CDR3nt: TGTGCCAGCAGCTTGGCCCCGACAGCTGAAAAACTGTTTTTT
j_gene: TRBJ2-7; len: 12; d_gene: .; abundance: .; v_gene: TRBV27; CDR3aa: CASSRGGYEQYF; CDR3nt: TGTGCCAGCAGTCGAGGGGGATACGAGCAGTACTTC
j_gene: TRBJ1-5; len: 21; d_gene: .; abundance: .; v_gene: TRBV24-1; CDR3aa: CATSDLRAPGGPAFWGVAQHF; CDR3nt: .
j_gene: TRBJ1-4; len: 15; d_gene: .; abundance: few; v_gene: TRBV28; CDR3aa: CASSYRQATNEKLFF; CDR3nt: TGTGCCAGCAGTTACCGACAGGCAACTAATGAAAAACTGTTTTTT
j_gene: TRBJ2-2; len: 17; d_gene: TRBD2; abundance: .; v_gene: TRBV5-1; CDR3aa: CASSKGGAGAGTGELFF; CDR3nt: TGCGCCAGCAGCAAAGGCGGGGCGGGAGCGGGCACCGGGGAGCTGTTTTTT
j_gene: TRBJ1-2; len: 15; d_gene: .; abundance: few; v_gene: TRBV6-5; CDR3aa: CASREGVIQTDGYTF; CDR3nt: TGTGCCAGCCGGGAGGGCGTAATTCAAACTGATGGCTACACCTTC
j_gene: TRBJ2-1; len: 15; d_gene: .; abundance: .; v_gene: TRBV6-5; CDR3aa: CASSYDGGSYNEQFF; CDR3nt: TGTGCCAGCAGTTACGACGGCGGCTCCTACAATGAGCAGTTCTTC
j_gene: TRBJ1-5; len: 16; d_gene: TRBD1; abundance: .; v_gene: TRBV19; CDR3aa: CASSIFPGGGNQPQHF; CDR3nt: TGTGCCAGTAGTATCTTCCCAGGGGGCGGCAATCAGCCCCAGCATTTT
j_gene: TRBJ2-1; len: 14; d_gene: .; abundance: .; v_gene: TRBV2; CDR3aa: CASSLDSFKGVSLF; CDR3nt: TGTGCCAGCAGTTTGGACAGTTTTAAGGGAGTTTCTCTCTTC
j_gene: TRBJ2-5; len: 14; d_gene: TRBD1; abundance: few; v_gene: TRBV29-1; CDR3aa: CSVELGQGQETQYF; CDR3nt: TGCAGCGTTGAGTTGGGACAGGGGCAAGAGACCCAGTACTTC
j_gene: TRBJ1-1; len: 16; d_gene: .; abundance: .; v_gene: TRBV5-8; CDR3aa: CASSFGGGNRAAEAFF; CDR3nt: TGTGCCAGCAGCTTTGGGGGGGGGAATCGCGCAGCTGAAGCTTTCTTT
j_gene: TRBJ2-1; len: 14; d_gene: TRBD1; abundance: .; v_gene: TRBV4-3; CDR3aa: CASSHPTGDNEQFF; CDR3nt: TGCGCCAGCAGCCACCCCACAGGGGACAATGAGCAGTTCTTC
j_gene: TRBJ2-6; len: 16; d_gene: .; abundance: .; v_gene: TRBV7-9; CDR3aa: CASSLIELSGANVLTF; CDR3nt: TGTGCCAGCAGCTTGATCGAACTCTCTGGGGCCAACGTCCTGACTTTC
j_gene: TRBJ2-1; len: 17; d_gene: TRBD2; abundance: .; v_gene: TRBV3-1/TRBV3-2; CDR3aa: CASSHTQREISYNEQFF; CDR3nt: TGTGCCAGCAGCCATACCCAGCGGGAGATATCCTACAATGAGCAGTTCTTC
j_gene: TRBJ2-2; len: 17; d_gene: .; abundance: few; v_gene: TRBV10-2; CDR3aa: CASSDYSLSRVSGELFF; CDR3nt: TGCGCCAGCAGTGACTATTCCCTCTCCAGGGTGTCCGGGGAGCTGTTTTTT
j_gene: TRBJ2-6; len: 21; d_gene: TRBD1; abundance: .; v_gene: TRBV30; CDR3aa: CAWSGGTMTGGSWAGANVLTF; CDR3nt: TGTGCCTGGAGTGGTGGGACTATGACAGGGGGCAGTTGGGCTGGGGCCAACGTCCTGACTTTC
j_gene: TRBJ1-5; len: 16; d_gene: .; abundance: .; v_gene: TRBV7-2; CDR3aa: CASSQSVVASNQPQHF; CDR3nt: TGTGCCAGCAGCCAAAGCGTAGTAGCTAGCAATCAGCCCCAGCATTTT
j_gene: TRBJ2-7; len: 11; d_gene: .; abundance: .; v_gene: TRBV19; CDR3aa: CANLIAVEQYF; CDR3nt: TGTGCCAATCTGATAGCAGTCGAGCAGTACTTC
j_gene: TRBJ2-3; len: 16; d_gene: TRBD2; abundance: .; v_gene: TRBV5-4; CDR3aa: CASRKKREGPTDTQYF; CDR3nt: TGTGCCAGCAGAAAGAAGCGGGAGGGCCCTACAGATACGCAGTATTTT
j_gene: TRBJ2-1; len: 17; d_gene: TRBD2; abundance: .; v_gene: TRBV7-3; CDR3aa: CASSQTSGRVSYNEQFF; CDR3nt: TGTGCCAGCAGCCAAACTAGCGGGAGGGTTTCCTACAATGAGCAGTTCTTC
j_gene: TRBJ2-1; len: 14; d_gene: TRBD2; abundance: .; v_gene: TRBV6-5; CDR3aa: CASSRTSGNNEQFF; CDR3nt: TGTGCCAGCAGTAGGACTAGCGGGAACAATGAGCAGTTCTTC
j_gene: TRBJ1-2; len: 13; d_gene: .; abundance: .; v_gene: TRBV19; CDR3aa: CASSDLRGYGYTF; CDR3nt: TGTGCCAGTAGTGATCTACGGGGGTATGGCTACACCTTC
j_gene: TRBJ1-1; len: 15; d_gene: .; abundance: once; v_gene: TRBV4-1; CDR3aa: CASSQETGRRTEAFF; CDR3nt: TGCGCCAGCAGCCAAGAAACCGGGAGAAGGACTGAAGCTTTCTTT
j_gene: TRBJ1-5; len: 14; d_gene: TRBD1; abundance: .; v_gene: TRBV27; CDR3aa: CASTSGQGKQPQHF; CDR3nt: TGTGCCAGCACCTCGGGACAGGGGAAACAGCCCCAGCATTTT
j_gene: TRBJ2-7; len: 13; d_gene: TRBD2; abundance: .; v_gene: TRBV12-3/TRBV12-4; CDR3aa: CASRNSGRYEQYF; CDR3nt: TGTGCCAGCAGGAATAGCGGGAGATACGAGCAGTACTTC
j_gene: TRBJ2-7; len: 16; d_gene: .; abundance: .; v_gene: TRBV7-2; CDR3aa: CASSPWPGEASYEQYF; CDR3nt: TGTGCCAGCAGCCCCTGGCCCGGGGAAGCGTCCTACGAGCAGTACTTC
j_gene: TRBJ1-1; len: 13; d_gene: .; abundance: .; v_gene: TRBV28; CDR3aa: CASSLRPYTEAFF; CDR3nt: TGTGCCAGCAGTTTACGTCCGTACACTGAAGCTTTCTTT
j_gene: TRBJ2-7; len: 14; d_gene: TRBD1; abundance: .; v_gene: TRBV19; CDR3aa: CASSIQGATGEQYF; CDR3nt: TGTGCCAGTAGTATTCAGGGGGCAACGGGAGAGCAGTACTTC
j_gene: TRBJ1-1; len: 14; d_gene: .; abundance: few; v_gene: TRBV7-9; CDR3aa: CASSYRTVNTEAFF; CDR3nt: TGTGCCAGCAGCTACAGGACGGTGAACACTGAAGCTTTCTTT
j_gene: TRBJ1-2; len: 15; d_gene: .; abundance: .; v_gene: TRBV6-5; CDR3aa: CASSYLGGANYGYTF; CDR3nt: TGTGCCAGCAGTTACTTGGGGGGGGCGAACTATGGCTACACCTTC